Reported below is one T cell receptor (beta chain). Its antigen is unidentified. Depths of 1 in 200,000 to 1 in 1 million T cells were the sequencing target. Produced via immunoSEQ multiplex PCR; TCRdb's table is partial and in-frame only. The data show 200,000 to 250,000 clones, with around 70% seen just once and around 5.9% held by the top ten. This CDR3 is built from 13 residues. In germline, CDR1 is MRHNA, CDR2 SNTAGT. V was cut by 0 bases and J by 4 bases, with 6 bases left in between. These data come from a study of cytotoxic CD8 clonotypes in ibrutinib-treated CLL. For the study at large: Investigators reported roughly 24 partial and 2 complete responses; after median roughly 70 months, 14 patients remained remitted and 12 progressed. Overall study results and limits: Rising at ibrutinib response, clonality subsequently fell back toward baseline at progression. The study found baseline clonality above age-matched healthy donors, tracking circulating CD8+ T-cell counts.

This chain uses TRBV6-4 with TRBJ2-5, with no clear D. The sequence was collected from a human donor with chronic lymphocytic leukemia. The sample was PBMCs, taken after 12 months of ibrutinib treatment. CDR3 amino acids: CASSDSWGETQYF. CDR3 sequence (DNA): TGTGCCAGCAGTGACTCGTGGGGAGAGACCCAGTACTTC.